This TCR beta chain was recovered during a study of shared clonotypes between healthy human individuals. The germline gives CDR1 MNHEY, CDR2 SMNVEV (reference sequence). This CDR3 is 15 amino acids long. V gave up 6 bases and J gave up 7 bases, with 18 bases separating them. Findings of the study overall: Blood was the only sampled material, and tissue repertoires likely differ. The small donor group covered limited genetic and exposure diversity.

The assay was immunoSEQ multiplex PCR, and TCRdb's table has in-frame clones only and misses some. There are 660,000 or so clones in the sample; 90% to 97% occur only once, and 0.11% lies in the top ten. Naive-designated CD8 cells lacked CD45RO, were positively enriched for CCR7, and omitted terminally differentiated effector memory CD45RA+ cells. Nashville, Tennessee was home to all donors, who were Caucasian adults. This clone showed up just once. Antigen specificity is unknown. The chain links TRBV27 to TRBJ2-2; TRBD2 might be the D (7 bases). Sequenced material: naive CD8+ T cells sorted from blood. The receptor was derived from a woman aged 25 to 39 in good health. CDR3 sequence reads: CASRGGVRGNGELFF. The CDR3 bases are TGTGCCAGCAGAGGGGGGGTGAGGGGCAACGGGGAGCTGTTTTTT.